This T cell receptor beta chain was recovered during a study of blood T cell repertoires in COVID-19. Study in general: Samples representing acute and convalescent COVID-19 were sourced from the United States, Italy and Spain.

This CDR3 region has 14 residues. Trimming removed 5 bases from V and 1 base from J, with 11 bases in between. Germline assignment: CDR1 MNHEY and CDR2 SVGEGT. As processed by the authors: Amplification with reference gene primers provided the estimates of nucleated cell counts. The protocol was immunoSEQ multiplex PCR, while the TCRdb copy is restricted to in-frame clones and leaves out a portion. D and trimming come from the DNA, and the V and J calls and clone size come from that table. The sample contains over 200,000 clones, 86% of which appear only once. While infection was still active, Seattle patients were enrolled and then followed longitudinally.

This receptor was obtained from a man between 45 and 60 years old with COVID-19, enrolled during active disease. The sequencing input was peripheral blood. The J gene is TRBJ1-1, the V gene TRBV6-2 or TRBV6-3, with no clear D. The CDR3 sequence is CASSGALRNTEAFF. For the CDR3, the DNA is TGTGCCAGCAGTGGAGCGTTGAGGAACACTGAAGCTTTCTTT.